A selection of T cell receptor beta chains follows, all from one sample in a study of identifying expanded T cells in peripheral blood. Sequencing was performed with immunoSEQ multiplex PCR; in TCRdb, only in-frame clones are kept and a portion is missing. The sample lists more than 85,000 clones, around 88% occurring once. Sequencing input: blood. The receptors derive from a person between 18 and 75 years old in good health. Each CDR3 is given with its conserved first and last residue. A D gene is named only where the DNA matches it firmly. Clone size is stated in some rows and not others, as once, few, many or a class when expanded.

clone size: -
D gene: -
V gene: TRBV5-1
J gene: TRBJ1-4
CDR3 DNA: TGCGCCAGCAGCATTGGAAGTGGTAATGAAAAACTGTTTTTT
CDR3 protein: CASSIGSGNEKLFF

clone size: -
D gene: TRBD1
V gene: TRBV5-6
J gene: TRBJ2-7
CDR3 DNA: TGTGCCAGCAGCTTTTTAGGGACAGGGGGCTTATTTCTCTACGAGCAGTACTTC
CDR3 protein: CASSFLGTGGLFLYEQYF

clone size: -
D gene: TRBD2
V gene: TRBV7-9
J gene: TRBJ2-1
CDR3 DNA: TGTGCCAGCAGCCTCCTGACTAGCGGGAGTAATGATGAGCAGTTCTTC
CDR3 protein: CASSLLTSGSNDEQFF

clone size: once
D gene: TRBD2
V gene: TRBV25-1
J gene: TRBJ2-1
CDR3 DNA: TGTGCCAGCAGTGAGTATCGGCGGGGGGGCCTGTATGAGCAGTTCTTC
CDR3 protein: CASSEYRRGGLYEQFF

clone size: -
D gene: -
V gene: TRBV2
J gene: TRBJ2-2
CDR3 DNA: TGTGCCAGCAGTGATTGGGGGTCCGGGGAGCTGTTTTTT
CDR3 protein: CASSDWGSGELFF

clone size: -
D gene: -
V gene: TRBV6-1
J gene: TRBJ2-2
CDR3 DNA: TGTGCCAGCACCCAGGGGCTCGCCGGGGAGCTGTTTTTT
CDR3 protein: CASTQGLAGELFF

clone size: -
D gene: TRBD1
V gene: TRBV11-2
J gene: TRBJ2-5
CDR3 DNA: TGTGCCAGCAGCCGGGACAGGGGGATGGGAGAGACCCAGTACTTC
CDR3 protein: CASSRDRGMGETQYF

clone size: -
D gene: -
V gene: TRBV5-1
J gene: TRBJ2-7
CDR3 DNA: TGCGCCAGCAGCTTGACTTGGGACGAGCAGTACTTC
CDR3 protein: CASSLTWDEQYF

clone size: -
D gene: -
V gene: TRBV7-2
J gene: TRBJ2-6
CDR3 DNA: TGTGCCAGCAGCATTATACGAATGGCCAACGTCCTGACTTTC
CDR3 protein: CASSIIRMANVLTF

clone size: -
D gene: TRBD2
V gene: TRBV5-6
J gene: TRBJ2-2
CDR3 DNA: TGTGCCAGCAGCTTGGGACTAGCGGGGGAAGGCAACACCGGGGAGCTGTTTTTT
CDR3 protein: CASSLGLAGEGNTGELFF

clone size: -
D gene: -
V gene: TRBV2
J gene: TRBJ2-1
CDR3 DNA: TGTGCCAGCAGTGGGGATATAAATGAGCAGTTCTTC
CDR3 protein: CASSGDINEQFF

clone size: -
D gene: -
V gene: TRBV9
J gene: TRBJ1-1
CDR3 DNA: TGTGCCAGCAGCGCCCGGATCGGGGGGAACACTGAAGCTTTCTTT
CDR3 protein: CASSARIGGNTEAFF

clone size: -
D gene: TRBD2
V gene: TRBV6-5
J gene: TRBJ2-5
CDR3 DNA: TGTGCCAGCAGTTCCCGACTAGCGGGAGAGACCCAGTACTTC
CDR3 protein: CASSSRLAGETQYF

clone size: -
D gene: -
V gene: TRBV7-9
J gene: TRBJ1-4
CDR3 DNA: TGTGCCAGCAGCTTACCATACACTAATGAAAAACTGTTTTTT
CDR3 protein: CASSLPYTNEKLFF

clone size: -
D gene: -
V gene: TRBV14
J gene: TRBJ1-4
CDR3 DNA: TGTGCCAGCAGCCAAGATCAAGGGAGGGCAAAACTGTTTTTT
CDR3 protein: CASSQDQGRAKLFF

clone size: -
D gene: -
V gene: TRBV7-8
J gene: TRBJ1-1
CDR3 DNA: TGTGCCAGCAGCTTAAGGGTTTCCGTTGGGAGAACTGAAGCTTTCTTT
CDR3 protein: CASSLRVSVGRTEAFF

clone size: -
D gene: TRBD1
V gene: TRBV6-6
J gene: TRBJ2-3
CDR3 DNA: TGTGCCAGCAAGTTCTTGAGGACAGGGGTCCCAGATACGCAGTATTTT
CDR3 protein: CASKFLRTGVPDTQYF

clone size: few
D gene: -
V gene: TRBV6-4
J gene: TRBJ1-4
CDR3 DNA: TGTGCCAGCAGTGAAACAGGGAGTGAAAAACTGTTTTTT
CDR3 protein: CASSETGSEKLFF

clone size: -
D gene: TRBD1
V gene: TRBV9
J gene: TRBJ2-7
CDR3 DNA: TGTGCCAGCAGCGTCCTTTCGGGACAGGGGGACGAGCAGTACTTC
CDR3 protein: CASSVLSGQGDEQYF

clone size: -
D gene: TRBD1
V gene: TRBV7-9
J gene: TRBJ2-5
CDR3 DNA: TGTGCCAGTGGGACAGGGGAGACCCAGTACTTC
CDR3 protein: CASGTGETQYF

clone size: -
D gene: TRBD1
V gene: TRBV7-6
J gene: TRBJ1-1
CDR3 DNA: TGTGCCAGCAGCCCAGAGGGGCCAGGGGGCAGTGAAGCTTTCTTT
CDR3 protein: CASSPEGPGGSEAFF

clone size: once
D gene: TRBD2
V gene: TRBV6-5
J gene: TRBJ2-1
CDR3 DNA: TGTGCCAGCAGGAATAGCGGGGGCGATGAGCAGTTCTTC
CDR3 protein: CASRNSGGDEQFF

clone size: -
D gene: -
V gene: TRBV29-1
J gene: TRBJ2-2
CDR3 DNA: TGCAGCGTTGAAGATCACTCCGGGGAGCTGTTTTTT
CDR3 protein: CSVEDHSGELFF

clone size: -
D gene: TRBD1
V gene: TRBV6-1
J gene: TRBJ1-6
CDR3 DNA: TGTGCCAGCAGTGAAGCCAATGGACAGGGTGGGCCCCTCCACTTT
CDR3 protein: CASSEANGQGGPLHF

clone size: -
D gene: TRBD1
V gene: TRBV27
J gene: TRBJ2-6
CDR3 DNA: TGTGCCACGGGACAGGGGTTCGGGGCCAACGTCCTGACTTTC
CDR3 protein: CATGQGFGANVLTF

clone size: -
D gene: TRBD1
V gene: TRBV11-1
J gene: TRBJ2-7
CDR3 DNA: TGTGCCATTACGGATTACAGGGGGCCGGACGAGCAGTACTTC
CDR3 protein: CAITDYRGPDEQYF

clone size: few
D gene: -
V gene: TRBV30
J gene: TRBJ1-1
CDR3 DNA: TGTGCCTGGAGTACATCGGGGGCCACTGAAGCTTTCTTT
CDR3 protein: CAWSTSGATEAFF

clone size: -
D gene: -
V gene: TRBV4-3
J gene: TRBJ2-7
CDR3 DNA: TGCGCCAGCAGCCGAGAGGGCGGGTACAACTACGAGCAGTACTTC
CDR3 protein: CASSREGGYNYEQYF

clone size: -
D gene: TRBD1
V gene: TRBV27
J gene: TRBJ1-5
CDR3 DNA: TGTGCCAGCAGTTTACTCGGACAGGGACTGTATCAGCCCCAGCATTTT
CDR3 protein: CASSLLGQGLYQPQHF

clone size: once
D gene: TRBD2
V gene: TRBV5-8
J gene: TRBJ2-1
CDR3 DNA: TGTGCCAGCAGCTGGGATCGGACTAGCGGGCAGTTCTTC
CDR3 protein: CASSWDRTSGQFF

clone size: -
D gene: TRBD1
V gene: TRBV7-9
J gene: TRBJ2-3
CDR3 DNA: TGTGCCAGCAGCGCGGGACAGGGGTTCACAGATACGCAGTATTTT
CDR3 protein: CASSAGQGFTDTQYF

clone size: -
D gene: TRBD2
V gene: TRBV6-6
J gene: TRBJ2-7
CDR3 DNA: TGTGCCAGCAGTCTCACTAGCGGGGGCCCTAGAGAGCAGTACTTC
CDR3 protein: CASSLTSGGPREQYF

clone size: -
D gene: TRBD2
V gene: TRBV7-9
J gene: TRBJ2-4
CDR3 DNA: TGTGCCAGCAGCCTGACTAGCGGGGGGGCTATGGCCAAAAACATTCAGTACTTC
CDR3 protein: CASSLTSGGAMAKNIQYF

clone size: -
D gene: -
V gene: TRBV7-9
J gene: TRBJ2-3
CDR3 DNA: TGTGCCAGCACCGTCCCGGATACGCAGTATTTT
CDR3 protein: CASTVPDTQYF

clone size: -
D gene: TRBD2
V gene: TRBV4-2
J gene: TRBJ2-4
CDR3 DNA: TGTGCCAGCAGCCTTAGACTAGCGGGGGGGCCAGACATTCAGTACTTC
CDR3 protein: CASSLRLAGGPDIQYF

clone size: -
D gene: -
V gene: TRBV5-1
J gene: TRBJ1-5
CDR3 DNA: TGCGCCAGCAGCTTGGTAGGGAATCAGCCCCAGCATTTT
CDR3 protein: CASSLVGNQPQHF

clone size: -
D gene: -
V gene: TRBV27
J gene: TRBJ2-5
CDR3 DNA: TGTGCCAGCAGCAACCGACTAGGGTGGGAGACCCAGTACTTC
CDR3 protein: CASSNRLGWETQYF

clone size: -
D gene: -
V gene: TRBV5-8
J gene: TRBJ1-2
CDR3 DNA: TGTGCCAGCACCCAGGAGGGGATTCGACGCTTTGGCTACACCTTC
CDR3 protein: CASTQEGIRRFGYTF

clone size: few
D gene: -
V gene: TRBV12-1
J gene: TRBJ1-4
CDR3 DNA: TGTGCCAGCAGCTTTGTTTGCACCTTTAATGAAAAACTGTTTTTT
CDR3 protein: CASSFVCTFNEKLFF

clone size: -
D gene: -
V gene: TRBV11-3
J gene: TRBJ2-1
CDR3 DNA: TGTGCCAGCAGTCAAAACTCCTACAATGAGCAGTTCTTC
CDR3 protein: CASSQNSYNEQFF